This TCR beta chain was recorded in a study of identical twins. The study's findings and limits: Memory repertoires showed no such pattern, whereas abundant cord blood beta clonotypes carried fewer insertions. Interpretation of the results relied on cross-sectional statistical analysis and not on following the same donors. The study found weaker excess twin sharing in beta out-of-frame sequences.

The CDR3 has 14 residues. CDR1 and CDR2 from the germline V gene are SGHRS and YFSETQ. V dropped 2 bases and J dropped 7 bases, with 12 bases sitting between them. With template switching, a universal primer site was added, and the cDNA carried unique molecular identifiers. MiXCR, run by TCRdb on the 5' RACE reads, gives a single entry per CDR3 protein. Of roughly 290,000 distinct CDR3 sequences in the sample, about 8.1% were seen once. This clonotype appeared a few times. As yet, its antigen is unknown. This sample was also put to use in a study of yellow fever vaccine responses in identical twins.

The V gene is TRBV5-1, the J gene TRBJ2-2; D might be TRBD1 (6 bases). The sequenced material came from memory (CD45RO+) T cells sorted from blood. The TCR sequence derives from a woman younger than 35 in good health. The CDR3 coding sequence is TGCGCCAGCAGCTTCTACAGGGTTAGCGGGGAGCTGTTTTTT. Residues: CASSFYRVSGELFF. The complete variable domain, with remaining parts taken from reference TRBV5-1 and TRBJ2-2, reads KAGVTQTPRYLIKTRGQQVTLSCSPISGHRSVSWYQQTPGQGLQFLFEYFSETQRNKGNFPGRFSGRQFSNSRSEMNVSTLELGDSALYLCASSFYRVSGELFFGEGSRLTVL.